A selection of T cell receptor beta chains follows, all from one sample in a study of cytomegalovirus exposure and HLA in healthy donors. Clones were sequenced by immunoSEQ multiplex PCR, and TCRdb holds only the in-frame ones, with some missing. Of about 100,000 clones in the sample, roughly 84% were seen once. Sequenced input: PBMCs. The receptor source for this set is a woman aged 18-35 years in good health and CMV-seronegative. CDR3s include the opening cysteine and the closing phenylalanine or tryptophan. The D gene is left open where the match is weak.

TRBJ2-3	NA	TRBV4-3	CASSQDTGTGADTQYF
TRBJ1-1	NA	TRBV7-9	CASSLALGVNTEAFF
TRBJ2-7	NA	TRBV6-5	CASSYRDNYEQYF
TRBJ1-1	NA	TRBV6-5	CASSYVRLGTEAFF
TRBJ2-5	TRBD2	TRBV13	CASSFGLAGSYETQYF
TRBJ1-5	NA	TRBV19	CASSMPRDGHQPQHF
TRBJ1-5	NA	TRBV19	CASSSLDVYSNQPQHF
TRBJ2-3	NA	TRBV30	CAWAPFFRADTQYF
TRBJ2-3	TRBD2	TRBV2	CASSGRTSGAADTQYF
TRBJ2-3	TRBD2	TRBV7-2	CASSVQASGGAKTDTQYF
TRBJ1-2	NA	TRBV2	CASSSRTDGPLYGYTF
TRBJ1-6	TRBD1	TRBV28	CASRIGQGNSPLHF
TRBJ2-7	NA	TRBV30	CAWSLLFYEQYF
TRBJ1-5	NA	TRBV4-1	CASSPGGPNQPQHF
NA	NA	TRBV12-5	CASSTGYEQYF
TRBJ1-1	NA	TRBV4-3	CASSQDVGARNTEAFF
TRBJ2-3	TRBD2	TRBV2	CASSEDPRERGGPDTQYF
TRBJ2-3	TRBD1	TRBV5-4	CASRTTGASTDTQYF
TRBJ2-7	NA	TRBV7-9	CASSLSPGGGGSYEQYF
TRBJ2-2	TRBD2	TRBV9	CASSARGSNTGELFF
TRBJ2-3	NA	TRBV7-8	CASSSGTDTQYF
TRBJ2-1	TRBD1	TRBV7-3	CASSYRDRGSYNEQFF
TRBJ2-3	TRBD2	TRBV11-1	CASSLVSGGRAGDTQYF
TRBJ2-3	NA	TRBV15	CATSMGAMDTQYF
TRBJ2-2	TRBD2	TRBV5-1	CASSWTRTSADLFF
TRBJ2-5	NA	TRBV6-6	CASRNSLLETQYF
TRBJ1-5	NA	TRBV6-1	CASSEMVRGTNQPQHF
TRBJ1-1	NA	TRBV9	CASSVGTYTEAFF
NA	NA	TRBV5-6	CASSLWGTIYEQYF
TRBJ1-1	NA	TRBV2	CASRRGKNTEAFF
TRBJ2-2	TRBD1	TRBV28	CASSPGQGDVGELFF
TRBJ1-1	TRBD1	TRBV7-8	CASSLEGAYLNTEAFF
TRBJ1-2	NA	TRBV19	CASNRGSGYGYTF
TRBJ1-5	TRBD1	TRBV5-5	CASSLGGDRVDQPQHF
TRBJ1-2	TRBD1	TRBV4-3	CASSQETGRTYGYTF
TRBJ2-3	TRBD1	TRBV11-2	CASSSTGGTDTQYF
TRBJ1-3	NA	TRBV6-5	CASASGNTIYF
TRBJ1-3	NA	TRBV5-1	CASSLAGAGNTIYF
TRBJ2-1	TRBD2	TRBV2	CASVRQLAGEDEQFF
TRBJ2-3	NA	TRBV5-4	CASSPDRTSTDTQYF
TRBJ1-2	NA	TRBV6-1	CASSSRRAYGYTF
TRBJ2-5	TRBD2	TRBV6-7	CASTLAGGRETQYF